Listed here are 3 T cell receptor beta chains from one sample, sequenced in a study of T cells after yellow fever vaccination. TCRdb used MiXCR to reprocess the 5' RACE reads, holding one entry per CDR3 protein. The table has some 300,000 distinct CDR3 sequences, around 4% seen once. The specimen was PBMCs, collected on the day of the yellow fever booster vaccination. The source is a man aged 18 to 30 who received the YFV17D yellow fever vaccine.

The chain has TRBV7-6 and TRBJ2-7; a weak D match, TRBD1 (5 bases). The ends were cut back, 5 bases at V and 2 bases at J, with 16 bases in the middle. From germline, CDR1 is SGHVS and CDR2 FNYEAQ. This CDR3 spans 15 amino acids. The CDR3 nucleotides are TGTGCCAGCAGCCCCCAACCCGACAGAACCTACGAGCAGTACTTC. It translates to CASSPQPDRTYEQYF.

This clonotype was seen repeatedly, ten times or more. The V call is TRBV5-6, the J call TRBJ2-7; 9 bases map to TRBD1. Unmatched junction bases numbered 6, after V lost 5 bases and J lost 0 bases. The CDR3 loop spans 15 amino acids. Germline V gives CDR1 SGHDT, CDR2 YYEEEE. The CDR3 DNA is TGTGCCAGCAGTATGGGGACAGGGAGCTCCTACGAGCAGTACGTC. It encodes CASSMGTGSSYEQYV.

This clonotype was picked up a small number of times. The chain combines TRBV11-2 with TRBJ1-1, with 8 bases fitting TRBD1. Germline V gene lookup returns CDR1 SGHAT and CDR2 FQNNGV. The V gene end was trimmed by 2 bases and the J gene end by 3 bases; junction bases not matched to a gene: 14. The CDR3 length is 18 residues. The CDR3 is CASSLYTGTGGLYTEAFF. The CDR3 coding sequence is TGTGCCAGCAGCTTATACACGGGGACAGGAGGATTGTACACTGAAGCTTTCTTT. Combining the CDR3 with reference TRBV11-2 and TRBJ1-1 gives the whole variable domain EAGVAQSPRYKIIEKRQSVAFWCNPISGHATLYWYQQILGQGPKLLIQFQNNGVVDDSQLPKDRFSAERLKGVDSTLKIQPAKLEDSAVYLCASSLYTGTGGLYTEAFFGQGTRLTVV.